The 30 T cell receptor beta chains given below trace back to one sample, sequenced in a study of monozygotic twins with inflammatory bowel disease. TCRdb reanalyzed the 5' RACE reads and collapses them to one entry per CDR3 protein, without DNA. The listing contains roughly 200,000 distinct CDR3 sequences. Sequenced sample: blood. Receptor source: a human donor with ulcerative colitis or Crohn's disease, or a healthy co-twin of an affected twin (not recorded which).

This rearrangement joins TRBV20-1 to TRBJ1-4. Germline V gene data show CDR1 as DFQATT and CDR2 as SNEGSKA (reference sequence). This CDR3 has 13 residues. The CDR3 protein is CSAETRDSEKLFF.

The J gene is TRBJ2-3, the V gene TRBV7-2. Germline V gene lookup returns CDR1 SGHTA and CDR2 FQGNSA. There are 13 residues in the CDR3. The CDR3 sequence: CASSLNSADTQYF.

CDR3 sequence reads: CASSSRDGWAEAFF. The genes are TRBV7-2 and TRBJ1-1; TCRdb reports TRBD1, a call that lacks DNA to check it against. Germline assignment: CDR1 SGHTA and CDR2 FQGNSA. CDR3 length: 14 residues.

This chain connects TRBV20-1 to TRBJ1-1; the D call of TRBD1 rests on TCRdb alone, since no DNA is present to check it. The CDR3 runs to 14 residues. Germline CDR1 is DFQATT and CDR2 is SNEGSKA (reference sequence). The chain's CDR3 is CSARDRQGGNEAFF.

The CDR3 is CASSTTDVADTQYF. The chain joins TRBV13 to TRBJ2-3. This CDR3 has 14 residues. CDR1 is PRHDT and CDR2 is FYEKMQ in the germline V gene (reference sequence). The whole variable domain, remainder taken from reference TRBV13 and TRBJ2-3, is AAGVIQSPRHLIKEKRETATLKCYPIPRHDTVYWYQQGPGQDPQFLISFYEKMQSDKGSIPDRFSAQQFSDYHSELNMSSLELGDSALYFCASSTTDVADTQYFGPGTRLTVL.

V and J are TRBV12-3 or TRBV12-4 and TRBJ1-6; TCRdb returns TRBD1, unconfirmable since there is no DNA. The CDR3 length is 15 residues. The CDR3 protein is CASSQTTGLNSPLHF.

The CDR3 here is CSAKKRADTQYF. This rearrangement joins TRBV20-1 to TRBJ2-3. This CDR3 comprises 12 residues. CDR1 and CDR2 (germline): DFQATT, SNEGSKA (reference sequence).

This sequence joins TRBV5-1 and TRBJ2-7; absent DNA, TCRdb's TRBD2 call cannot be checked. The CDR3 is made up of 14 amino acids. From germline, CDR1 is SGHRS and CDR2 YFSETQ. CDR3 amino acids: CASSDGGGQDEQYF.

The genes are TRBV9 and TRBJ2-5; the D gene TCRdb calls, TRBD1, cannot be checked with no DNA. The CDR3 length is 16 residues. Germline loops: CDR1 SGDLS, CDR2 YYNGEE. CDR3 residues: CASSVAGSSSGETQYF.

This chain joins TRBV7-9 and TRBJ1-1; TCRdb's assignment of TRBD1 cannot be checked, as there is no DNA. The CDR3 consists of 14 residues. Per germline, CDR1 SEHNR and CDR2 FQNEAQ (reference sequence). CDR3 loop: CASRRGDSYTEAFF.

This chain connects TRBV14 to TRBJ2-1; TCRdb returns TRBD1, unconfirmable since there is no DNA. CDR3 length: 15 amino acids. Germline V gene data show CDR1 as SGHDN and CDR2 as FVKESK. This chain's CDR3 is CASRQQGAVYNEQFF.

The V gene is TRBV7-2, the J gene TRBJ2-2. This CDR3 has 13 residues. Per germline, CDR1 SGHTA and CDR2 FQGNSA. The CDR3 sequence: CASSLGRSGELFF.

This rearrangement joins TRBV3-1 to TRBJ2-7; the D call from TCRdb, TRBD1, cannot be confirmed without DNA. The CDR3 sequence is 14 residues long. CDR1 and CDR2 from the germline V gene are LGHDT and YNNKEL (reference sequence). The CDR3: CASSLQGTSYEQYF.

The J gene is TRBJ1-1, the V gene TRBV18. The CDR3 extends over 16 amino acids. The germline gives CDR1 KGHSH, CDR2 LQKENI. This CDR3 is CASSPTMETVNTEAFF.

Here the CDR3 reads CASSQVSTEAFF. This sequence joins TRBV14 and TRBJ1-1. This CDR3 comprises 12 residues. Germline V CDR1 and CDR2: SGHDN, FVKESK.

The chain uses TRBV25-1 and TRBJ2-7; checking the TCRdb D call of TRBD1 is not possible without DNA. This CDR3 region has 13 residues. Germline assignment: CDR1 MGHDK and CDR2 SYGVNS. The CDR3 is CASSGTGTSEQYF.

The chain has TRBV10-3 and TRBJ2-2; with no DNA, the TCRdb D assignment of TRBD1 cannot be verified. This CDR3 comprises 14 residues. Germline CDR1 ENHRY, CDR2 SYGVKD. The CDR3 is CAIGPRDPGGELFF.

The V gene is TRBV12-3 or TRBV12-4, the J gene TRBJ1-1; TCRdb's D call, TRBD1, is unchecked because there is no DNA. The length of the CDR3 is 16 residues. The chain's CDR3 is CASSPLYGTANTEAFF.

CDR3: CASSPTSTPDRGRVVGEKLFF. The chain has TRBV28 and TRBJ1-4; TCRdb returns TRBD1, unconfirmable since there is no DNA. The CDR3 has 21 amino acids. Per the germline V gene, CDR1 is MDHEN and CDR2 is SYDVKM.

V usage is TRBV27 and J usage is TRBJ1-4. There are 13 residues in the CDR3. Germline CDR1 MNHEY, CDR2 SMNVEV (reference sequence). CDR3 residues: CASSLSSGEKLFF. Based on the CDR3 plus reference TRBV27 and TRBJ1-4, the full variable domain is EAQVTQNPRYLITVTGKKLTVTCSQNMNHEYMSWYRQDPGLGLRQIYYSMNVEVTDKGDVPEGYKVSRKEKRNFPLILESPSPNQTSLYFCASSLSSGEKLFFGSGTQLSVL.

The chain links TRBV12-3 or TRBV12-4 to TRBJ1-4. The CDR3 contains 14 residues. The CDR3 spells CASRGGTGNEKLFF.

V is TRBV11-1 and J is TRBJ2-1; as DNA is missing, the TRBD2 call by TCRdb cannot be tested. The length of the CDR3 is 19 residues. Germline V gene sequence: CDR1 SGHAT, CDR2 FQDESV (reference sequence). CDR3 sequence: CASSFPGLAGTGRFNEQFF.

The V gene is TRBV6-5, the J gene TRBJ1-1; TCRdb's assignment of TRBD1 cannot be checked, as there is no DNA. The CDR3 contains 15 residues. Germline V gene lookup returns CDR1 MNHEY and CDR2 SVGAGI. CDR3 sequence: CASSYTGSWSTEAFF.

The gene calls are TRBV12-3 or TRBV12-4 and TRBJ2-1; the D gene TCRdb calls, TRBD1, cannot be checked with no DNA. The CDR3 length is 15 residues. The CDR3 loop is CASSPRGEVGNEQFF.

This chain links TRBV5-1 with TRBJ2-1; TCRdb selects TRBD2, and the lack of DNA leaves this call unchecked. This CDR3 has 15 residues. The germline gives CDR1 SGHRS, CDR2 YFSETQ. CDR3 loop: CASSTGLGNYNEQFF.

J is TRBJ2-5 and V is TRBV7-2; TCRdb returns TRBD1, unconfirmable since there is no DNA. This CDR3 has 14 amino acids. Per germline, CDR1 SGHTA and CDR2 FQGNSA. This CDR3 reads CASSPGPPFETQYF.

The CDR3 protein is CSALLDSTNSPLHF. The chain is built from TRBV20-1 and TRBJ1-6; TCRdb names TRBD1, which stays unverified in the absence of DNA. From germline, CDR1 is DFQATT and CDR2 SNEGSKA (reference sequence). There are 14 residues in the CDR3.

The V call is TRBV5-6, the J call TRBJ1-5; TCRdb gives TRBD1 as the D gene, but with no DNA this cannot be confirmed. The CDR3 totals 14 residues. Germline CDR1 and CDR2: SGHDT and YYEEEE. Here the CDR3 reads CASSATTGTQPQHF.

This chain joins TRBV18 and TRBJ1-2. Germline V CDR1 and CDR2: KGHSH, LQKENI. The CDR3 is 14 amino acids. CDR3 in amino acids: CASSPLEGNYGYTF.

The V and J genes are TRBV7-9 and TRBJ2-3. The CDR3 runs 12 residues. Germline assignment: CDR1 SEHNR and CDR2 FQNEAQ (reference sequence). The CDR3 here is CASSFGSDTQYF. Filled out from reference TRBV7-9 and TRBJ2-3, the complete variable domain reads DTGVSQNPRHKITKRGQNVTFRCDPISEHNRLYWYRQTLGQGPEFLTYFQNEAQLEKSRLLSDRFSAERPKGSFSTLEIQRTEQGDSAMYLCASSFGSDTQYFGPGTRLTVL.